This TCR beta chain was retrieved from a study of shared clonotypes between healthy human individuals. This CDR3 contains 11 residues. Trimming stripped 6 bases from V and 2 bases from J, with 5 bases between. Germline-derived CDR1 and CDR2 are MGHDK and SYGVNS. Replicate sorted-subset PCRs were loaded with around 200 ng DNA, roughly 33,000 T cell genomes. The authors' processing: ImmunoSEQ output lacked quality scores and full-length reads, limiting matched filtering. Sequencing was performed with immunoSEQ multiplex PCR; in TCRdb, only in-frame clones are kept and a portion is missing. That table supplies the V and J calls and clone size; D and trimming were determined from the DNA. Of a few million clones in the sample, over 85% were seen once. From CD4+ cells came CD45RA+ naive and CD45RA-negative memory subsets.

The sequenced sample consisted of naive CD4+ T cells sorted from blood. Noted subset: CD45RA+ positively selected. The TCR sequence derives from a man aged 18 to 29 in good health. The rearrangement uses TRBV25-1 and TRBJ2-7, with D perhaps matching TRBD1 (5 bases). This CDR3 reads CASRQAYEQYF. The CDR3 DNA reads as TGTGCCAGCAGACAGGCCTACGAGCAGTACTTC.